The clone carrying this TCR beta chain was seen at least ten times. V lost 4 bases and J lost 4, with 14 bases in between. This CDR3 has 15 amino acids. The germline V gene has CDR1 SGHRS and CDR2 YFSETQ. This entry is derived from a study of T-cell reconstitution after alpha-beta-depleted transplantation in children. The authors prepared the TCRbeta library with unique molecular identifiers. TCRdb passed the PCR reads through MiXCR, listing each CDR3 protein once. Found here are about 230,000 distinct CDR3 sequences, 9% to 10% of them singletons; the top ten hold over 4.5%. The source was PBMCs from the stem cell graft donor, collected from the stem cell graft. This receptor was obtained from a human donor who donated a stem cell graft to a child with SCID. This chain uses TRBV5-1 with TRBJ1-4; no clear D. The CDR3 protein is CASSPPGSGNEKLFF. In DNA, the CDR3 is TGCGCCAGCAGCCCCCCGGGGAGCGGTAATGAAAAACTGTTTTTT.